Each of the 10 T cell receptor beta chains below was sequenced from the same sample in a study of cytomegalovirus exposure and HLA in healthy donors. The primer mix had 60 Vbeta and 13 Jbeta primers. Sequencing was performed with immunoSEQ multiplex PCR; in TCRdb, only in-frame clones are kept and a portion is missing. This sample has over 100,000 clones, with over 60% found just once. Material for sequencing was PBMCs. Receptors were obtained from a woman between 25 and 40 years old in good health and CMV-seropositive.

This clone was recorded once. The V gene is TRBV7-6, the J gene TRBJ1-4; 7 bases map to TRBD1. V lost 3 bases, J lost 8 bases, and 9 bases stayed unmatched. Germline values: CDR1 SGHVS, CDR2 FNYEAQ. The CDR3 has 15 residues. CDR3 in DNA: TGTGCCAGCAGCTTGACAGGGAATCGTAGAGAAAAACTGTTTTTT. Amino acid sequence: CASSLTGNRREKLFF.

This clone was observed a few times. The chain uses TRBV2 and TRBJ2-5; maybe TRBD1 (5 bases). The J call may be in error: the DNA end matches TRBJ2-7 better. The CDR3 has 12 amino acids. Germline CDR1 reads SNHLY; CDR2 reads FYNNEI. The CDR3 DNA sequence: TGTGCCAGCAGTGAAACAGGCTACGAGCAGTACTTC. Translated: CASSETGYEQYF.

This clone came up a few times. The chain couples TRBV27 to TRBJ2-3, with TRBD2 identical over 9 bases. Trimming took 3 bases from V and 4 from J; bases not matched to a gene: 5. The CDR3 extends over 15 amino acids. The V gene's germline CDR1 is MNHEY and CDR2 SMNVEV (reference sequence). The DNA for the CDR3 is TGTGCCAGCAGTTTTAGCGGGGGAGCCCCAGATACGCAGTATTTT. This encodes CASSFSGGAPDTQYF.

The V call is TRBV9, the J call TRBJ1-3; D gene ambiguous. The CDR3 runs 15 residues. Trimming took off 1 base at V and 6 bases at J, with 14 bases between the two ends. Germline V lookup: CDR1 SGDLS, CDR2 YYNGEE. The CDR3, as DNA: TGTGCCAGCAGCGTATCCGCGGCGGCTCCAAACACCATATATTTT. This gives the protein CASSVSAAAPNTIYF.

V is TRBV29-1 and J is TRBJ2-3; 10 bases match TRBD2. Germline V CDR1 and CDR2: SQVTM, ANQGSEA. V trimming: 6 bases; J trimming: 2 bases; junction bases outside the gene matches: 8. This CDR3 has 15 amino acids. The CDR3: CSVDMTSGFTDTQYF. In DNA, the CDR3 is TGCAGCGTCGACATGACTAGCGGGTTCACAGATACGCAGTATTTT.

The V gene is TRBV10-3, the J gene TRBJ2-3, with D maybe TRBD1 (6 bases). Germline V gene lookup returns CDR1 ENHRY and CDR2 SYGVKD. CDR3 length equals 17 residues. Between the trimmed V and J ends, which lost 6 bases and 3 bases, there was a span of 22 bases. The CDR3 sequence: CAISQGKGAGRTDTQYF. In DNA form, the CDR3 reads TGTGCCATCAGCCAGGGGAAGGGAGCTGGTAGGACAGATACGCAGTATTTT.

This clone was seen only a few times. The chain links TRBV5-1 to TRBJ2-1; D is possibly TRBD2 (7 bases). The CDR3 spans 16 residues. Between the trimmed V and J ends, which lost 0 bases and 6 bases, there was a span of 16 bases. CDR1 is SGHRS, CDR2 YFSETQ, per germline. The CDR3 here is CASSLGGGRSVNEQFF. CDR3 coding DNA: TGCGCCAGCAGCTTGGGGGGGGGCAGGTCAGTCAATGAGCAGTTCTTC.

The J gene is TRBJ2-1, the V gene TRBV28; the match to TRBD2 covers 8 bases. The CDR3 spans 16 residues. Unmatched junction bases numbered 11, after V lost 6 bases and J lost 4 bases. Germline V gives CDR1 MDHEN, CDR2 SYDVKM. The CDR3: CASSWGVLAGYNEQFF. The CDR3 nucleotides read TGTGCCAGCAGCTGGGGAGTTCTAGCGGGTTACAATGAGCAGTTCTTC.

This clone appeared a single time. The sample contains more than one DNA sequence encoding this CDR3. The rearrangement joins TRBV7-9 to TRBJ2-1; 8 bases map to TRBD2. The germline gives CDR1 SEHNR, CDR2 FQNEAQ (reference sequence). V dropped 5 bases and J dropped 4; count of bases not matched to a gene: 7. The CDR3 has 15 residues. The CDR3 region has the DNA TGTGCCAGCAGCCTCAGCGGGGGTGGTTACAATGAGCAGTTCTTC. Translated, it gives CASSLSGGGYNEQFF.

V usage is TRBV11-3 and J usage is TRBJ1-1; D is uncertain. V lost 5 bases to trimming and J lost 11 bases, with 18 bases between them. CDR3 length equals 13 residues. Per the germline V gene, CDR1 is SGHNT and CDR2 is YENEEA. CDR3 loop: CASSTRTFVGAFF. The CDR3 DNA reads TGTGCCAGCAGCACCCGGACTTTTGTAGGGGCTTTCTTT.